A single sample gave rise to the 18 T cell receptor beta chains below, sequenced in a study of T-cell reconstitution after alpha-beta-depleted transplantation in children. For TCRbeta, the library was prepared with unique molecular identifiers. TCRdb fed the PCR reads into MiXCR, producing one record per CDR3 protein. The sample carries 230,000 or so distinct CDR3 sequences, around 12% recorded once. The specimen comprised PBMCs from the stem cell graft donor, sampled from the stem cell graft. Receptor source: a human donor who donated a stem cell graft to a child with acute lymphoblastic leukemia.

This clonotype was picked up many times. The genes are TRBV5-1 and TRBJ1-1; 7 bases align to TRBD1. CDR1 and CDR2 (germline): SGHRS, YFSETQ. The ends lost 0 bases at V and 5 bases at J; junction bases unmatched: 1. The CDR3 length is 13 residues. The CDR3 reads CASSLDRGTEAFF. In nucleotides, the CDR3 is TGCGCCAGCAGCTTGGACAGGGGAACTGAAGCTTTCTTT.

The chain joins TRBV7-9 to TRBJ2-5; D is possibly TRBD2 (6 bases). Germline V gene lookup returns CDR1 SEHNR and CDR2 FQNEAQ (reference sequence). CDR3 length: 16 amino acids. V lost 3 bases, J lost 7 bases, and 21 bases lay in between. The CDR3 spells CASSLEGPSSGSTQYF. CDR3 coding DNA: TGTGCCAGCAGCTTGGAGGGACCGTCCTCCGGGTCGACCCAGTACTTC.

This clonotype appeared many times. V is TRBV20-1 and J is TRBJ1-5; 10 nucleotides align to TRBD1. This CDR3 has 15 residues. The germline V gene encodes CDR1 DFQATT and CDR2 SNEGSKA (reference sequence). V was pared by 2 bases and J by 3 bases, with 4 bases of the junction left unmatched. The CDR3 region is CSARLTGGNNQPQHF. In nucleotides, the CDR3 is TGCAGTGCTAGATTGACAGGGGGCAACAATCAGCCCCAGCATTTT.

The rearrangement links TRBV27 to TRBJ1-2; tentatively, D is TRBD1 (5 bases). Germline V CDR1 and CDR2: MNHEY, SMNVEV (reference sequence). Between the trimmed V and J ends, which lost 4 bases and 4 bases, there was a span of 16 bases. The CDR3 is 15 amino acids. This chain's CDR3 is CASSSMTEPPYGYTF. The CDR3 region has the DNA TGTGCCAGCAGTTCCATGACAGAACCTCCCTATGGCTACACCTTC.

This clonotype was seen ten or more times. This chain links TRBV10-1 with TRBJ2-1; a possible D gene is TRBD2 (6 bases). This CDR3 has 13 amino acids. V was clipped by 4 bases and J by 5 bases, with 9 bases between them. The germline CDR1 and CDR2 sequences are WNHNN and SYGVQD (reference sequence). CDR3 nucleotides: TGCGCCAGCAGTGTTCCGGGGGACAATGAGCAGTTCTTC. Translation: CASSVPGDNEQFF.

Comment on this clonotype: This may be a read error: a much more frequent sequence differs by one nucleotide. CDR3 sequence reads: CASSPGSWSSGNTIYF. The CDR3 bases are TGTGCCAGCAGCCCAGGCAGTTGGAGCTCTGGAAACACCATATATTTT. The rearrangement joins TRBV4-2 to TRBJ1-3; D is unresolved. The CDR3 contains 16 residues. Germline lookup yields CDR1 LGHNA and CDR2 YNFKEQ. V lost 4 bases and J lost 0, with 13 bases in between.

This clonotype was counted at least ten times. In DNA form, the CDR3 reads TGTGCCAGCCCTTGCCGGGACAGGGGTTCCAAAAACATTCAGTACTTC. It codes for CASPCRDRGSKNIQYF. The chain has TRBV2 and TRBJ2-4; TRBD1 aligns across 10 bases. CDR3 length equals 16 residues. Germline V CDR1 and CDR2: SNHLY, FYNNEI. J gave up 2 bases and V 8 bases, and 9 bases lay outside the gene matches. Filled out from reference TRBV2 and TRBJ2-4, the complete variable domain reads EPEVTQTPSHQVTQMGQEVILRCVPISNHLYFYWYRQILGQKVEFLVSFYNNEISEKSEIFDDQFSVERPDGSNFTLKIRSTKLEDSAMYFCASPCRDRGSKNIQYFGAGTRLSVL.

This clonotype was detected once. The rearrangement uses TRBV30 and TRBJ1-6; D unclear. Trimming left V 1 base short and J 4 bases short, with 8 bases between. Germline CDR1 reads GTSNPN; CDR2 reads SVGIG (reference sequence). This CDR3 has 14 amino acids. CDR3 amino acids: CAWSGWEYNSPLHF. In DNA form, the CDR3 reads TGTGCCTGGAGTGGATGGGAATATAATTCACCCCTCCACTTT. Using reference TRBV30 and TRBJ1-6 for the parts outside the CDR3, the full variable domain is SQTIHQWPATLVQPVGSPLSLECTVEGTSNPNLYWYRQAAGRGLQLLFYSVGIGQISSEVPQNLSASRPQDRQFILSSKKLLLSDSGFYLCAWSGWEYNSPLHFGNGTRLTVT.

This clonotype has ten or more counts. The gene calls are TRBV5-1 and TRBJ2-7; D gene unclear. The V and J ends lost 0 bases and 4 bases respectively, with 11 bases between them. The CDR3 sequence is 14 residues long. Germline CDR1 SGHRS, CDR2 YFSETQ. In DNA, the CDR3 is TGCGCCAGCAGCTTGGGACGGCAGCAATACGAGCAGTACTTC. Protein sequence: CASSLGRQQYEQYF.

This clonotype was counted ten times or more. The V call is TRBV27, the J call TRBJ2-4, with D unresolved. With 3 bases removed from V and 0 bases from J, the gap between germline ends came to 9 bases. Per the germline V gene, CDR1 is MNHEY and CDR2 is SMNVEV (reference sequence). CDR3 length equals 15 residues. This CDR3 reads CASSFKGLAKNIQYF. For the CDR3, the DNA is TGTGCCAGCAGTTTCAAAGGGCTAGCCAAAAACATTCAGTACTTC.

In regard to this clonotype: A clone one base away is much larger, so this may be a read error. The rearrangement uses TRBV5-1 and TRBJ1-1; D is perhaps TRBD1 (6 bases). Trimming removed 4 bases from V and 1 base from J, with 20 bases in between. Germline CDR1 is SGHRS and CDR2 is YFSETQ. This CDR3 region has 17 residues. CDR3 sequence: CASSPTGTRGKNTEAFF. CDR3 in DNA: TGCGCCAGCAGCCCCACCGGGACACGGGGGAAGAACACTGAAGCTTTCTTT.

The rearrangement uses TRBV12-5 and TRBJ2-3; D uncertain. Trimming shortened V by 1 base and J by 2 bases, and 10 bases separated the two germline ends. The germline V gene encodes CDR1 LGHNT and CDR2 FRNRAP. The CDR3 spans 15 residues. Written as DNA, the CDR3 is TGTGCTAGTGGTTTGGGTACGTCTAACACAGATACGCAGTATTTT. It is translated as CASGLGTSNTDTQYF.

At least ten counts were recorded for this clonotype. This chain uses TRBV4-2 with TRBJ2-7, with D perhaps given as TRBD1 or TRBD2 (5 bases each). The V end was cut by 0 bases, the J end by 5 bases, with 17 bases between. Looked up from germline, CDR1 is LGHNA and CDR2 is YNFKEQ. The CDR3 totals 16 residues. CDR3 nucleotides: TGTGCCAGCAGCCAAGATCCCACGCCTGGGGGTAACGAGCAGTACTTC. Its protein is CASSQDPTPGGNEQYF.

This clonotype was observed many times. The chain links TRBV28 to TRBJ2-1, with TRBD2 matching over 12 bases. J gave up 8 bases and V 6 bases, and 8 bases lay outside the gene matches. The CDR3 is 15 amino acids. In germline, CDR1 is MDHEN, CDR2 SYDVKM. This CDR3 reads CASSSLAGGGDEQFF. The CDR3 coding sequence is TGTGCCAGCAGCTCTCTAGCGGGAGGGGGCGATGAGCAGTTCTTC.

This clonotype was seen repeatedly, ten times or more. This sequence joins TRBV10-3 and TRBJ1-2; D is unresolved. V shed 8 bases and J shed 3 bases, with 10 bases lying between them. The CDR3 covers 12 residues. The V gene's germline CDR1 is ENHRY and CDR2 SYGVKD. The CDR3 spells CAISPRDYGYTF. The CDR3 DNA is TGTGCCATCTCCCCCCGGGACTATGGCTACACCTTC.

This clonotype was recorded at least ten times. The chain carries TRBV29-1 and TRBJ2-7; a possible D gene is TRBD2 (6 bases). Trimming cost V 1 base and J 6 bases, with 7 bases left between them. Germline CDR1 SQVTM, CDR2 ANQGSEA. The CDR3 covers 11 residues. CDR3 residues: CSVEGRGEQYF. The DNA for the CDR3 is TGCAGCGTTGAAGGGAGGGGCGAGCAGTACTTC.

The sample holds many counts of this clonotype. The chain links TRBV3-1 to TRBJ2-2; D gene uncertain. The ends were cut back, 1 base at V and 4 bases at J, with 7 bases in the middle. The V gene's germline CDR1 is LGHDT and CDR2 YNNKEL (reference sequence). There are 14 residues in the CDR3. Here the CDR3 DNA reads TGTGCCAGCAGCCAAGCTCAACTCACCGGGGAGCTGTTTTTT. It codes for CASSQAQLTGELFF.

In this sample, this clonotype turned up many times. This rearrangement joins TRBV28 to TRBJ2-6; D is uncertain. The CDR3 has 16 amino acids. Trimming stripped 5 bases from V and 1 base from J, with 12 bases between. CDR1 is MDHEN, CDR2 SYDVKM, per germline. This CDR3 reads CASSPTGRSGANVLTF. The CDR3 nucleotides are TGTGCCAGCAGTCCGACCGGTAGGTCTGGGGCCAACGTCCTGACTTTC.